This entry lists 3 T cell receptor beta chains sequenced from one sample in a study of PD-L1 blockade in urothelial cancer. TCRdb keeps only in-frame clones here, not all; method: immunoSEQ multiplex PCR. Altogether 45,000 to 60,000 clones are present, 85% to 90% being singletons, with the ten largest covering around 14%. The time point: pretreatment peripheral blood. The material was PBMCs, obtained around atezolizumab (anti-PD-L1) treatment. Receptors originate from a man in his 70s with urothelial cancer.

The rearrangement uses TRBV9 and TRBJ1-2; possibly TRBD1 for D (6 bases). V shed 2 bases and J shed 0 bases, with 14 bases lying between them. The CDR3 runs to 16 residues. Per the germline V gene, CDR1 is SGDLS and CDR2 is YYNGEE. The CDR3, as DNA: TGTGCCAGCAGCGTGGGGGCCGGGACACCTAACTATGGCTACACCTTC. This codes for CASSVGAGTPNYGYTF. The full variable domain, completed using reference TRBV9 and TRBJ1-2, is DSGVTQTPKHLITATGQRVTLRCSPRSGDLSVYWYQQSLDQGLQFLIQYYNGEERAKGNILERFSAQQFPDLHSELNLSSLELGDSALYFCASSVGAGTPNYGYTFGSGTRLTVV.

This clone was recorded a few times. V usage is TRBV5-4 and J usage is TRBJ2-2; D is unclear. Trimming took off 4 bases at V and 2 bases at J, with 9 bases between the two ends. The germline CDR1 and CDR2 sequences are SGHNT and YYREEE (reference sequence). The length of the CDR3 is 14 residues. The CDR3, as DNA: TGTGCCAGCAGCCCCGATACTAACACCGGGGAGCTGTTTTTT. Its translation is CASSPDTNTGELFF.

This rearrangement joins TRBV4-1 to TRBJ2-1, with 12 positions matching TRBD2. The CDR3 spans 18 residues. Germline V lookup: CDR1 MGHRA, CDR2 YSYEKL. V was pared by 0 bases and J by 8 bases, with 11 bases of the junction left unmatched. The CDR3 sequence: CASSQESLAGGRRDEQFF. CDR3 bases: TGCGCCAGCAGCCAAGAATCGCTAGCGGGAGGGAGGCGGGATGAGCAGTTCTTC.